Presented here are 13 T cell receptor beta chains from one specimen sequenced in a study of CD8+ T cells in alopecia areata (dated by TCRdb to 2016 to 2019). Library prep was done by the immunoSEQ multiplex PCR assay. For TCR sequencing, RNA was extracted from every sample and reverse transcribed into cDNA to serve as template. In its TCRdb copy, this immuneACCESS table keeps in-frame sequences only and misses some clones. Where compared with another copy, unresolved V genes explain less than half of these, and the others have no known cause. The sample table contains 180,000 or so clones; only one count was recorded for 58% of them. Of the sample, approximately 16% falls within the top ten clones. The treatment or condition label here, explained by the study, means: oral pan-JAK inhibitor, 5-10 mg twice daily. The material sequenced was CD4+ T cells sorted from blood, taken at approximately week 56, from a patient treated with tofacitinib. The receptors shown here come from a human donor with alopecia areata.

This clone was detected only a few times. V gene TRBV10-3 combines with J gene TRBJ1-1, with 7 bases aligning to TRBD1. J was trimmed by 4 bases and V by 2 bases; bases with no gene match: 4. Germline loops: CDR1 ENHRY, CDR2 SYGVKD. The CDR3 totals 14 residues. This CDR3 reads CAISEGDRITEAFF. CDR3 nucleotide sequence: TGTGCCATCAGTGAGGGGGACAGAATCACTGAAGCTTTCTTT.

This clone was picked up a small number of times. V and J are TRBV25-1 and TRBJ2-4; unclear D gene. The V gene lost 3 bases and the J gene lost 7 bases, with 4 bases spanning the gap. Germline lookup yields CDR1 MGHDK and CDR2 SYGVNS. The CDR3 loop spans 11 amino acids. CDR3 in amino acids: CASSDSNIQYF. The DNA for the CDR3 is TGTGCCAGCAGTGACTCTAACATTCAGTACTTC.

The V gene is TRBV29-1, the J gene TRBJ2-2, with a weak D call TRBD1 (6 bases). V lost 8 bases and J 6 bases, leaving 13 bases between the germline ends. The CDR3 runs 12 residues. Looked up from germline, CDR1 is SQVTM and CDR2 is ANQGSEA. CDR3 in amino acids: CSFSGVAGELFF. In nucleotides, the CDR3 is TGCAGCTTTTCAGGGGTGGCCGGGGAGCTGTTTTTT.

The rearrangement uses TRBV5-1 and TRBJ2-7; TRBD1 aligns across 7 bases. The junction had 2 bases not matched to a gene; V was cut back by 5 bases and J by 3 bases. In germline, CDR1 is SGHRS, CDR2 YFSETQ. The CDR3 runs to 12 residues. CDR3: CASRRDSYEQYF. Here the CDR3 DNA reads TGCGCCAGCAGGAGGGACAGCTACGAGCAGTACTTC.

The rearrangement uses TRBV12-5 and TRBJ1-1; D is undetermined. There are 11 residues in the CDR3. Germline-derived CDR1 and CDR2 are LGHNT and FRNRAP. Between the trimmed V and J ends, which lost 7 bases and 10 bases, there was a span of 13 bases. DNA for the CDR3: TGTGCTAGTGCCCCGGGCAGAATAGCTTTCTTT. Translating it yields CASAPGRIAFF.

The sample holds a few counts of this clone. The chain combines TRBV29-1 with TRBJ1-2, with D unclear. CDR1 SQVTM and CDR2 ANQGSEA come from the germline V gene. Trimming cost V 6 bases and J 6 bases, with 11 bases left between them. The CDR3 is made up of 11 amino acids. The CDR3 reads CSVLSGDGYTF. CDR3 in DNA: TGCAGCGTCCTTTCTGGGGATGGCTACACCTTC.

This rearrangement joins TRBV6-5 to TRBJ2-2; D remains ambiguous. The germline V and J ends were trimmed by 6 bases and 4 bases, with 9 bases remaining between them. This CDR3 is 13 amino acids long. Germline-derived CDR1 and CDR2 are MNHEY and SVGAGI. The CDR3 coding sequence is TGTGCCAGCAGAAAAGATGGCACCGGGGAGCTGTTTTTT. It is translated as CASRKDGTGELFF.

The chain recombines TRBV29-1 with TRBJ2-1; D might be TRBD1 (6 bases). Trimming stripped 7 bases from V and 8 bases from J, with 18 bases between. CDR1 SQVTM and CDR2 ANQGSEA come from the germline V gene. The CDR3 has 13 residues. CDR3 sequence reads: CSGTQGRGYEQFF. The CDR3 bases are TGCAGCGGGACCCAGGGGCGAGGGTATGAGCAGTTCTTC.

This clone came up a few times. V gene TRBV6-5 combines with J gene TRBJ1-4; the D gene is possibly TRBD1 (6 bases). Germline V lookup: CDR1 MNHEY, CDR2 SVGAGI. V shed 6 bases and J shed 5 bases, with 13 bases lying between them. This CDR3 is 14 amino acids long. The CDR3 DNA sequence: TGTGCCAGCAGCCCCGTTACAGGGAATGAAAAACTGTTTTTT. Amino acids: CASSPVTGNEKLFF.

The chain employs TRBV6-1 and TRBJ1-1; D is uncertain. Germline assignment: CDR1 MNHNS and CDR2 SASEGT. CDR3 length equals 14 residues. Between the trimmed V and J ends, which lost 3 bases and 0 bases, there was a span of 8 bases. CDR3: CASSEGNLNTEAFF. In nucleotides, the CDR3 is TGTGCCAGCAGTGAGGGCAACCTGAACACTGAAGCTTTCTTT.

This clone was seen more than once but under ten times. The J gene is TRBJ2-5, the V gene TRBV29-1, with TRBD1 matching 12 bases. The CDR3 consists of 14 residues. Per germline, CDR1 SQVTM and CDR2 ANQGSEA. J gave up 5 bases and V 6 bases, and 7 bases lay outside the gene matches. CDR3 region: CSVVRDRGLETQYF. CDR3 nucleotide sequence: TGCAGCGTCGTCCGGGACAGGGGGCTGGAGACCCAGTACTTC.

V is TRBV27 and J is TRBJ2-3; D not certain. The CDR3 has 14 residues. Per germline, CDR1 MNHEY and CDR2 SMNVEV (reference sequence). Trimming pared 1 base from V and 2 bases from J, leaving 7 bases between. CDR3 sequence reads: CASSLYYPTDTQYF. CDR3 coding DNA: TGTGCCAGCAGTTTATACTACCCCACAGATACGCAGTATTTT.

Comment on this clone: One end of the junction varies from germline; a read error may be responsible. The chain recombines TRBV11-1 with TRBJ2-1; 7 bases map to TRBD2. The germline CDR1 and CDR2 sequences are SGHAT and FQDESV (reference sequence). This CDR3 region has 14 residues. CDR3 in amino acids: CASSFARDYDEQFF. For the CDR3, the DNA is TGTGCCAGCAGCTTTGCCCGGGACTACGATGAGCAGTTCTTC.